The subject of this entry is one T cell receptor (beta chain). The data belong to a study of blood T cell repertoires in COVID-19. Study in general: Nucleic acid was either cDNA or gDNA, and it came from T cells, B-cell-depleted T cells, or PBMCs.

Clinical histories supplied by participants themselves formed the basis of cohort assignment. Recovery meant two consecutive negative NP/OP PCR tests, professional clearance, or resolved symptoms. Generated by immunoSEQ multiplex PCR, the TCRdb table keeps only in-frame clones and is missing some. Of 490,000 or so clones listed, less than 90% are singletons. CDR3 length equals 14 residues. V shed 6 bases and J shed 5 bases, with 16 bases lying between them. The germline V gene encodes CDR1 MNHEY and CDR2 SVGAGI. This TCR came from a woman aged 55-75 years who had recovered from COVID-19. The chain uses TRBV6-5 and TRBJ1-1; D not certain. The sequenced material came from PBMCs or T cells enriched from blood (not recorded which). CDR3 amino acids: CASSLAPGITEAFF. CDR3 nucleotides: TGTGCCAGCAGCCTTGCCCCCGGGATAACTGAAGCTTTCTTT.